Presented here are 28 T cell receptor beta chains from one specimen sequenced in a study of human T cells and chemical hapten exposure. The time point: patch test 2, 6 weeks after DPC sensitization. The treatment is: therapeutic diphenylcyclopropenone sensitization with weekly scalp DPC. TCRdb ran MiXCR on the RACE reads and lists one entry per CDR3 protein. The sample carries some 57,000 distinct CDR3 sequences, 7.5% to 10% recorded once. Material: whole blood, obtained in connection with sensitization to the hapten diphenylcyclopropenone (DPC). These receptors all come from a woman aged 45-65 years with alopecia areata. Some clones in this sample may be carry-over from other donors' samples.

This clonotype was detected many times. This rearrangement joins TRBV7-9 to TRBJ1-6; D remains ambiguous. Germline lookup yields CDR1 SEHNR and CDR2 FQNEAQ (reference sequence). The CDR3 runs 15 residues. V lost 5 bases to trimming and J lost 5 bases, with 13 bases between them. CDR3: CASSLDWGHNSPLHF. The CDR3 nucleotides are TGTGCCAGCAGCCTGGATTGGGGTCATAATTCACCCCTCCACTTT.

This clonotype occurred once. The germline gene is not matched at one end of the junction; a read error may be the cause. The chain combines TRBV3-1 with TRBJ2-1; TRBD1 is a possible D gene (6 bases). The CDR3 is 13 residues long. Germline V gene sequence: CDR1 LGHDT, CDR2 YNNKEL (reference sequence). The CDR3: CTSSQEGVTEQFF. Written as DNA, the CDR3 is TGTACCAGCAGCCAAGAGGGGGTGACTGAGCAGTTCTTC.

This clonotype has only a few counts. The chain uses TRBV5-1 and TRBJ2-2, with TRBD1 matching 9 bases. This CDR3 region has 15 residues. CDR1 and CDR2 from the germline V gene are SGHRS and YFSETQ. V lost 5 bases, J lost 4 bases, and 6 bases stayed unmatched. CDR3 amino acids: CASRLPGQGTGELFF. The DNA of the CDR3 is TGCGCCAGCAGGTTACCGGGACAGGGCACCGGGGAGCTGTTTTTT.

In this sample, this clonotype turned up many times. The gene calls are TRBV10-3 and TRBJ1-6, with D perhaps TRBD1 (5 bases). Per the germline V gene, CDR1 is ENHRY and CDR2 is SYGVKD. Trimming removed 6 bases from V and 7 bases from J, with 13 bases in between. The CDR3 runs 14 residues. The CDR3, as DNA: TGTGCCATCAGGGGGGGACCGCAAAATTCACCCCTCCACTTT. It is translated as CAIRGGPQNSPLHF.

This clonotype was counted ten times or more. The V and J genes are TRBV7-6 and TRBJ2-7; 9 nucleotides line up with TRBD1. V lost 5 bases to trimming and J lost 1 base; unmatched junction nucleotides: 12. The CDR3 covers 17 residues. The germline V gene encodes CDR1 SGHVS and CDR2 FNYEAQ. CDR3 DNA: TGTGCCAGCAGCCAGGGAGTAAGCGGGACAGGGTCCTACGAGCAGTACTTC. Its protein product is CASSQGVSGTGSYEQYF.

This clonotype was recorded a few times. This chain links TRBV19 with TRBJ2-3; D is uncertain. This CDR3 is built from 15 residues. V was pared by 6 bases and J by 0 bases, with 13 bases between. Germline values: CDR1 LNHDA, CDR2 SQIVND (reference sequence). CDR3 amino acids: CASSTLVSSTDTQYF. The CDR3 DNA follows: TGTGCCAGTAGCACCTTGGTCTCTAGCACAGATACGCAGTATTTT.

This chain joins TRBV28 and TRBJ2-2, with TRBD2 matching over 12 bases. With V trimmed by 0 bases and J by 4 bases, 9 bases remained unmatched. Looked up from germline, CDR1 is MDHEN and CDR2 is SYDVKM. This CDR3 spans 19 amino acids. The CDR3 reads CASSLWWLAGGPSTGELFF. Here the CDR3 DNA reads TGTGCCAGCAGTTTATGGTGGCTAGCGGGGGGGCCGAGCACCGGGGAGCTGTTTTTT.

This clonotype showed up just a few times. The chain links TRBV28 to TRBJ2-3; no reliable D call. This CDR3 is 14 amino acids long. Germline CDR1 and CDR2: MDHEN and SYDVKM. V lost 6 bases to trimming and J lost 2 bases, with 12 bases between them. Written as DNA, the CDR3 is TGTGCCAGCAGCCGGAGTCAGGTCACAGATACGCAGTATTTT. It translates to CASSRSQVTDTQYF.

This clonotype was seen only a few times. This chain links TRBV5-1 with TRBJ2-1; D unclear. Germline CDR1 is SGHRS and CDR2 is YFSETQ. V was clipped by 2 bases and J by 0 bases, with 0 bases between them. The CDR3 extends over 12 amino acids. The CDR3 DNA follows: TGCGCCAGCAGCTTCTCCTACAATGAGCAGTTCTTC. Protein: CASSFSYNEQFF. Based on the CDR3 plus reference TRBV5-1 and TRBJ2-1, the full variable domain is KAGVTQTPRYLIKTRGQQVTLSCSPISGHRSVSWYQQTPGQGLQFLFEYFSETQRNKGNFPGRFSGRQFSNSRSEMNVSTLELGDSALYLCASSFSYNEQFFGPGTRLTVL.

This chain links TRBV3-1 with TRBJ2-5; no clear D gene. The CDR3 length is 14 residues. The germline V and J ends were trimmed by 1 base and 4 bases, with 10 bases remaining between them. Germline V lookup: CDR1 LGHDT, CDR2 YNNKEL (reference sequence). The CDR3 spells CASSQVLLGETQYF. The CDR3 DNA reads TGTGCCAGCAGCCAAGTGTTGCTTGGAGAGACCCAGTACTTC.

CDR3 in amino acids: CASSSGQGGYNEQFF. CDR3 nucleotides: TGTGCCAGCAGTTCTGGACAGGGGGGATACAATGAGCAGTTCTTC. The J gene is TRBJ2-1, the V gene TRBV28; 10 nucleotides align to TRBD1. V was clipped by 4 bases and J by 4 bases; unmatched bases: 4. The CDR3 contains 15 residues. In germline, CDR1 is MDHEN, CDR2 SYDVKM. Full variable domain (rest looked up from reference TRBV28 and TRBJ2-1): DVKVTQSSRYLVKRTGEKVFLECVQDMDHENMFWYRQDPGLGLRLIYFSYDVKMKEKGDIPEGYSVSREKKERFSLILESASTNQTSMYLCASSSGQGGYNEQFFGPGTRLTVL.

This clonotype was found many times. Mismatch with germline at one junction end may stem from a read error. V is TRBV7-7 and J is TRBJ2-1; the D gene is possibly TRBD1 (6 bases). Germline loops: CDR1 SSHAT, CDR2 FNYEAQ (reference sequence). The CDR3 is 15 residues long. The CDR3 coding sequence is TGTGCTAGCAGCTTAGGGGTGGGGGCCGTCAATGAGCAGTTCTTC. Translation: CASSLGVGAVNEQFF.

This clonotype has only a few counts. The genes are TRBV11-2 and TRBJ2-5; maybe TRBD2 (6 bases). The CDR3 is made up of 15 amino acids. The germline V gene encodes CDR1 SGHAT and CDR2 FQNNGV. The V gene lost 5 bases and the J gene lost 3 bases, with 16 bases spanning the gap. The CDR3 reads CASSPLSWGEETQYF. CDR3 coding DNA: TGTGCCAGCAGCCCATTGTCTTGGGGGGAAGAGACCCAGTACTTC.

The chain has TRBV27 and TRBJ2-1; D call uncertain. Germline values: CDR1 MNHEY, CDR2 SMNVEV (reference sequence). Trimming pared 8 bases from V and 7 bases from J, leaving 18 bases between. The CDR3 has 14 amino acids. The CDR3 spells CASQRATLGNEQFF. In DNA, the CDR3 is TGTGCCAGCCAAAGGGCCACCCTGGGGAATGAGCAGTTCTTC.

This rearrangement joins TRBV5-1 to TRBJ1-1; D perhaps matches TRBD1 (5 bases). Germline CDR1 SGHRS, CDR2 YFSETQ. This CDR3 comprises 14 residues. Trimming removed 0 bases from V and 6 bases from J, with 12 bases in between. The CDR3 region is CASSLGGQGSEAFF. The CDR3, as DNA: TGCGCCAGCAGCTTGGGGGGCCAGGGTTCTGAAGCTTTCTTT.

In its sample, this clonotype was seen many times. The CDR3, as DNA: TGCGCCACCACTTTGGACGTAAACACTGAAGCTTTCTTT. Its protein is CATTLDVNTEAFF. The rearrangement joins TRBV5-1 to TRBJ1-1; D gene ambiguous. CDR3 size: 13 residues. Germline V CDR1 and CDR2: SGHRS, YFSETQ. V lost 9 bases to trimming and J lost 2 bases, with 14 bases between them.

The rearrangement links TRBV10-3 to TRBJ1-1; a possible D gene is TRBD1 (6 bases). Germline-derived CDR1 and CDR2 are ENHRY and SYGVKD. Trimming cost V 9 bases and J 1 base, with 12 bases left between them. The CDR3 covers 13 residues. CDR3 sequence (DNA): TGTGCCATATCGGGACAACCGAACACTGAAGCTTTCTTT. Protein product: CAISGQPNTEAFF.

This clonotype was counted between two and nine times. The rearrangement links TRBV29-1 to TRBJ1-4, with 8 bases that match TRBD1. V was pared by 1 base and J by 5 bases, with 0 bases of the junction left unmatched. The CDR3 spans 13 residues. Germline V lookup: CDR1 SQVTM, CDR2 ANQGSEA. In nucleotides, the CDR3 is TGCAGCGTTGAAGGACAGGGGAATGAAAAACTGTTTTTT. This codes for CSVEGQGNEKLFF.

This clonotype was seen a handful of times. This rearrangement joins TRBV18 to TRBJ1-5; the D gene is possibly TRBD1 (5 bases). Germline values: CDR1 KGHSH, CDR2 LQKENI. This CDR3 has 15 residues. Trimming took off 0 bases at V and 2 bases at J, with 8 bases between the two ends. CDR3 nucleotides: TGTGCCAGCTCACCACCTATGGGGGGCAATCAGCCCCAGCATTTT. Translation: CASSPPMGGNQPQHF.

V gene TRBV18 combines with J gene TRBJ2-7; D is possibly TRBD1 or TRBD2 (6 bases each). With 3 bases removed from V and 6 bases from J, the gap between germline ends came to 18 bases. Germline V gene data show CDR1 as KGHSH and CDR2 as LQKENI. The CDR3 has 15 residues. CDR3 DNA sequence: TGTGCCAGCTCACCCCAGGGGAGGACGGCCTTCGAGCAGTACTTC. Translated, it gives CASSPQGRTAFEQYF.

The J gene is TRBJ2-7, the V gene TRBV28, with D perhaps assigned TRBD1 or TRBD2 (5 bases each). Trimming pared 6 bases from V and 6 bases from J, leaving 21 bases between. This CDR3 contains 15 residues. Germline assignment: CDR1 MDHEN and CDR2 SYDVKM. The CDR3 bases are TGTGCCAGCAGCCCCGTCGGGACGGGCCCTCTCGAGCAGTACTTC. It encodes CASSPVGTGPLEQYF.

The chain couples TRBV7-2 to TRBJ2-1; 9 nucleotides match TRBD2. The CDR3 consists of 18 residues. Germline V gene lookup returns CDR1 SGHTA and CDR2 FQGNSA. The V and J ends lost 3 bases and 8 bases, in that order; junction bases with no gene match: 17. CDR3 protein: CASSLILAGWALSYEQFF. The CDR3 bases are TGTGCCAGCAGCTTGATACTAGCGGGTTGGGCCCTGAGCTATGAGCAGTTCTTC.

The chain combines TRBV20-1 with TRBJ1-5; D is unresolved. V dropped 0 bases and J dropped 0 bases, with 9 bases sitting between them. The CDR3 covers 15 residues. Germline assignment: CDR1 DFQATT and CDR2 SNEGSKA (reference sequence). This chain's CDR3 is CSAREGRYSNQPQHF. CDR3 DNA sequence: TGCAGTGCTAGAGAAGGAAGGTATAGCAATCAGCCCCAGCATTTT.

This chain uses TRBV28 with TRBJ1-4; TRBD1 might be the D (5 bases). CDR1 MDHEN and CDR2 SYDVKM come from the germline V gene. CDR3 length: 13 amino acids. V lost 8 bases and J 8 bases, leaving 15 bases between the germline ends. CDR3 coding DNA: TGTGCCAGCGTCCAGCAGGGCCTCGAAAAACTGTTTTTT. Translated: CASVQQGLEKLFF.

This clonotype was recorded a few times. The rearrangement joins TRBV18 to TRBJ2-2, with 9 positions matching TRBD2. Trimming removed 4 bases from V and 1 base from J; junction bases left unmatched: 1. The CDR3 length is 15 residues. Germline assignment: CDR1 KGHSH and CDR2 LQKENI. CDR3 sequence (DNA): TGTGCCAGCTCACAAGCGGGAGGGAACACCGGGGAGCTGTTTTTT. It yields the protein CASSQAGGNTGELFF.

This sequence joins TRBV29-1 and TRBJ2-6, with D maybe TRBD2 (6 bases). Germline-derived CDR1 and CDR2 are SQVTM and ANQGSEA. The V and J ends lost 3 bases and 0 bases respectively, with 6 bases between them. The CDR3 runs 14 residues. This CDR3 is CSVDGSSGANVLTF. In DNA, the CDR3 is TGCAGCGTTGACGGGAGCTCTGGGGCCAACGTCCTGACTTTC.

The chain combines TRBV10-3 with TRBJ2-3; no reliable D call. CDR1 is ENHRY and CDR2 is SYGVKD in the germline V gene. Trimming removed 3 bases at V and 2 bases at J, with 12 bases between. The CDR3 extends over 15 amino acids. The CDR3 nucleotides are TGTGCCATCAGTGACGACGCCAGTCCCACAGATACGCAGTATTTT. It is translated as CAISDDASPTDTQYF.

This chain links TRBV20-1 with TRBJ2-2; 7 bases match TRBD1. In germline, CDR1 is DFQATT, CDR2 SNEGSKA (reference sequence). CDR3 length: 16 amino acids. V lost 0 bases to trimming and J lost 5 bases; unmatched junction nucleotides: 9. For the CDR3, the DNA is TGCAGTGCTAGAGACGCCGGGACAGTAAGGACCGGGGAGCTGTTTTTT. Protein sequence: CSARDAGTVRTGELFF.